These T cell receptor beta chains were read from a single sample in a study of blood T cells in healthy people across ages. TCRdb recomputed calls from the 5' RACE reads with MiXCR, one row per CDR3 protein. The data contain about 1,500,000 distinct CDR3 sequences, roughly 30% of them singletons. The sequencing input was blood. These receptors all come from a woman younger than 45 in good health. Each CDR3 is given without its conserved first and last residue. The order of the fields is V gene, CDR3 protein.

v_gene: TRBV2
CDR3aa: ASLSGTMLRQQY

v_gene: TRBV12-3/TRBV12-4
CDR3aa: ASTPSWAGELF

v_gene: TRBV5-1
CDR3aa: ASSPLAYDRVYNEQF

v_gene: TRBV30
CDR3aa: AWSPLSRNEKLF

v_gene: TRBV28
CDR3aa: ASSLITANTEAF

v_gene: TRBV5-1
CDR3aa: ASSPISGGTYNEQF

v_gene: TRBV29-1
CDR3aa: SVSGQTYGYT

v_gene: TRBV15
CDR3aa: ATSTAWSTEAF

v_gene: TRBV3-1
CDR3aa: ASSLHRISGNTIY

v_gene: TRBV7-2
CDR3aa: ASSGSLNEQF

v_gene: TRBV14
CDR3aa: ASSSQRYGYT

v_gene: TRBV20-1
CDR3aa: SARGPWGRGYQETQY

v_gene: TRBV7-9
CDR3aa: ASSSITGSSTDTQY

v_gene: TRBV2
CDR3aa: TSSARAPGAYNEQF

v_gene: TRBV5-4
CDR3aa: ASGLPTYGYT

v_gene: TRBV5-1
CDR3aa: ASSLAYSGGGNEQF

v_gene: TRBV29-1
CDR3aa: QSSGRGTDTQY

v_gene: TRBV5-1
CDR3aa: ASSLARSRMLAEQETQY

v_gene: TRBV18
CDR3aa: ASSPNDGNTEAF

v_gene: TRBV5-1
CDR3aa: ASSLAPERHLQY

v_gene: TRBV30
CDR3aa: AWSVLLGSSDRGSYEQY

v_gene: TRBV29-1
CDR3aa: SVEARERSYGYT

v_gene: TRBV27
CDR3aa: ASSSGAGGRNEQF

v_gene: TRBV5-1
CDR3aa: ASSFDRETGANVLT

v_gene: TRBV20-1
CDR3aa: SAWDGTGGYNEQF

v_gene: TRBV7-9
CDR3aa: ASSPASGGPGKTQY

v_gene: TRBV9
CDR3aa: ASSASDREGGYT

v_gene: TRBV20-1
CDR3aa: SARDQGRTQETQY

v_gene: TRBV12-3/TRBV12-4
CDR3aa: ASSRGTGSGYT

v_gene: TRBV28
CDR3aa: ASSRVENYGYT

v_gene: TRBV27
CDR3aa: ASGNRVPNEQY

v_gene: TRBV28
CDR3aa: ASKPSAEGPNTQY

v_gene: TRBV30
CDR3aa: AWSVPPTGGEKLF

v_gene: TRBV12-5
CDR3aa: ASTGQNSQETQY

v_gene: TRBV29-1
CDR3aa: SAGVAQATQY

v_gene: TRBV2
CDR3aa: ASKLNTDTQY

v_gene: TRBV10-3
CDR3aa: AISIGQGTYGYT

v_gene: TRBV20-1
CDR3aa: SAETGEAKETQY

v_gene: TRBV20-1
CDR3aa: SASPQAYEQY

v_gene: TRBV6-2/TRBV6-3
CDR3aa: ASRLQRDGYT

v_gene: TRBV12-3/TRBV12-4
CDR3aa: ASSSREGGADEQF

v_gene: TRBV3-1
CDR3aa: ASSQGQGVPYEQY

v_gene: TRBV10-3
CDR3aa: AIRLGIGADTQY

v_gene: TRBV18
CDR3aa: ASSPVSGLNNQPQH

v_gene: TRBV27
CDR3aa: ASSRFWTAYNEQF

v_gene: TRBV5-1
CDR3aa: ASSSRTQRSTDTQY

v_gene: TRBV12-3/TRBV12-4
CDR3aa: ASSKSGSKGNEQF

v_gene: TRBV12-3/TRBV12-4
CDR3aa: ASSGGEQGFEAF

v_gene: TRBV20-1
CDR3aa: SVLYDNEQY

v_gene: TRBV7-9
CDR3aa: ASSFPPGTAIHEQF

v_gene: TRBV4-1
CDR3aa: ASSQDLTGLYGYT

v_gene: TRBV24-1
CDR3aa: ATSLQGIGYNEQF

v_gene: TRBV29-1
CDR3aa: SVRTGSNSPLH

v_gene: TRBV9
CDR3aa: ASSVSPGLVTDTQY